This T cell receptor (beta chain) was sequenced during a study of Ad26.COV2.S vaccination and SARS-CoV-2 variants (dated by TCRdb to about 2021). At the level of the whole study: The specificity and breadth of SARS-CoV-2-reactive T cell receptors after Ad26.COV2.S vaccination were assessed by TCRbeta repertoire sequencing. A total of 32 samples were included in the TCR-sequenced set, comprising roughly 19 Ad26.COV2.S vaccine recipients, 5 placebo recipients and 8 SARS-CoV-2 convalescent individuals. Broad study findings and their caveats: After vaccination, spike-specific CD8+ and CD4+ T cell responses were reported to show substantial breadth. Comparable non-spike TCR breadth was observed between vaccine and placebo recipients, consistent with only spike being contained in the vaccine. The authors noted that the TCR breadth and depth analyses may have underestimated total T cell responses. Spike-specific TCR breadth was higher in Ad26.COV2.S recipients than in placebo recipients (P = 0.0014).

Interpreted using the paper, the time point label stands for: individuals recovered from natural SARS-CoV-2 infection. Turning to this clone: Its antigen has not been determined. Qualities for individual bases were not recorded, and no much larger clone is one base off.

TCRbeta CDR3 regions were sequenced with the immunoSEQ Assay. After extraction, genomic DNA underwent amplification by bias-controlled multiplex PCR, followed by high-throughput sequencing. The study's own analysis went as follows. To quantify the absolute abundance of every unique TCRbeta CDR3 region, sequences were collapsed and filtered. T cell fraction was estimated by normalizing TCRbeta template counts to usable DNA, with usable DNA measured through amplification of reference genes found in all nucleated cells. Repertoire TCRs were annotated as SARS-CoV-2-specific when V gene, CDR3 amino acid sequence and J gene were exactly matched to a known reactive TCR set. The reference SARS-CoV-2 TCR set was derived from MIRA and filtered for enrichment in COVID-19-positive ImmuneCODE repertoires, a step that removed public or cross-reactive TCRs. Using the MIRA antigens, annotated TCRs were further analysed by specific ORF or by position within an ORF. Depth was the summed frequency of annotated unique rearrangements, while breadth was defined as annotated unique rearrangements over total unique productive rearrangements. Two-sided Wilcoxon rank-sum tests were applied when comparing TCR breadth between groups. TCRdb holds this immuneACCESS table with in-frame rearrangements only. Some clones are missing; in checked studies, unresolved V genes explain under half, and the rest has no known cause. Clone size and the V and J calls come from that table; the DNA yielded D and trimming. A total of over 85,000 clones appear in this sample, about 78% of them only once. The ten biggest clones cover 17% of the sample.

The CDR3 covers 15 residues, taking in both the cysteine and the phenylalanine. Only CDR3 DNA remains: 45 bases, in frame from the first base. CDR1 and CDR2, looked up from the germline V gene, are SGHRS and YFSETQ. V is shortened by 0 bases, J by 4 bases, and the region joining them spans 13 bases. Material: peripheral blood, obtained after recovery from COVID-19. The source is a human donor who had recovered from COVID-19. The sequence links TRBV5-1 to TRBJ1-1, with an unclear D gene assignment. The sequenced DNA: TGCGCCAGCAGCTTGGCAGGTAGTGGGGTCACTGAAGCTTTCTTT. Protein translation: CASSLAGSGVTEAFF.